Listed below are T cell receptor beta chains from one sample, sequenced in a study of early T cells in non-severe SARS-CoV-2 infection. From the 5' RACE reads, TCRdb called clonotypes with MiXCR, one entry per CDR3 protein. The data contain 45,000 or so distinct CDR3 sequences, roughly 4.2% of them singletons. The sequenced material came from whole blood. The receptor set was obtained from an adult who was a healthcare worker with PCR-confirmed SARS-CoV-2 infection or an uninfected control (not recorded which). The CDR3 runs from the conserved cysteine through the conserved F or W. The D gene is left open where the match is weak. The size entry is marked missing in some rows and otherwise reads once, few, many or a size class.

TRBJ1-6,few,TRBV7-9,NA,CASSTTQRPSPLHF,TGTGCCAGCAGCACGACACAAAGACCCTCACCCCTCCACTTT
TRBJ2-1,many,TRBV4-1,TRBD2,CASSQDRGLAAKNPASFVQFF,TGCGCCAGCAGCCAAGATAGGGGACTAGCGGCGAAGAACCCCGCGTCATTTGTGCAGTTCTTC
TRBJ2-3,many,TRBV2,NA,CASSDREFGTQYF,TGTGCCAGCAGTGACCGGGAATTTGGGACGCAGTATTTT
TRBJ1-1,many,TRBV13,TRBD1,CASSGNRGRTEAFF,TGTGCCAGCAGCGGGAACAGGGGACGGACTGAAGCTTTCTTT
TRBJ1-1,many,TRBV18,NA,CASSPTTRTDTEAFF,TGTGCCAGCTCACCCACCACAAGGACAGACACTGAAGCTTTCTTT
TRBJ2-2,many,TRBV5-1,TRBD1,CASSFGQVTLAGELFF,TGCGCCAGCAGCTTTGGACAGGTGACCCTAGCCGGGGAGCTGTTTTTT
TRBJ2-6,many,TRBV19,NA,CASGGISGANVLTF,TGTGCCAGTGGAGGGATCTCTGGGGCCAACGTCCTGACTTTC
TRBJ2-1,many,TRBV20-1,NA,CSASQVPQSSYNEQFF,TGCAGTGCTAGTCAAGTCCCACAATCGTCATACAATGAGCAGTTCTTC
TRBJ2-7,few,TRBV18,NA,CASSPRPYEQYF,TGTGCCAGCTCACCCCGACCCTACGAGCAGTACTTC
TRBJ1-4,few,TRBV19,TRBD1,CASSLTGGLEKLFF,TGTGCCAGTAGTTTGACAGGGGGACTTGAAAAACTGTTTTTT
TRBJ1-2,few,TRBV19,NA,CASSIQSSLPLTYGYTF,TGTGCCAGTAGTATTCAGAGTTCGCTCCCCCTCACCTATGGCTACACCTTC
TRBJ2-7,NA,TRBV14,NA,CASSQEDRTYEQYF,TGTGCCAGCAGCCAAGAGGACAGAACCTACGAGCAGTACTTC
TRBJ2-7,many,TRBV3-1,NA,CASSQELVPYEQYF,TGTGCCAGCAGCCAAGAGTTAGTACCCTACGAGCAGTACTTC